This T cell receptor beta chain emerged from a study of blood T cell repertoires in COVID-19. Note on this clone: The same CDR3 can be traced to other DNA sequences in this sample.

The repertoire was sequenced with immunoSEQ multiplex PCR; TCRdb's copy has only in-frame clones and lacks some. The sample carries about 250,000 clones, about four fifths recorded once. Germline CDR1 and CDR2: SGHRS and YFSETQ. V was shortened by 2 bases and J by 8 bases, with 13 bases between the two germline ends. CDR3 size: 14 residues. The TCR comes from a woman between 35 and 50 years old who had been exposed to COVID-19. The specimen was PBMCs or T cells enriched from blood (not recorded which). V is TRBV5-1 and J is TRBJ1-4; no reliable D call. The CDR3 spells CASSLGAGKEKLFF. Here the CDR3 DNA reads TGCGCCAGCAGCTTAGGCGCGGGGAAGGAAAAACTGTTTTTT.